Here is one TCR beta chain with its context. This specimen belongs to a study of PD-L1 blockade in urothelial cancer. In the study overall: Patients, treated from about 2014 onward, received atezolizumab 1,200 mg intravenously every 3 weeks. About 90% of the 29 patients were men with bladder-origin urothelial cancer. Earlier, patients had received 0 to 3 chemotherapy regimens.

This CDR3 comprises 14 residues. V trimming: 4 bases; J trimming: 4 bases; junction bases outside the gene matches: 5. CDR1 is SGHNT, CDR2 YYREEE, per germline (reference sequence). Spiking of synthetic TCR analog templates was performed in each PCR. Assay used: immunoSEQ multiplex PCR; TCRdb lists only in-frame clones, some missing. The table includes 70,000 or so clones, approximately 80% detected once. This TCR derives from a man between 65 and 85 years old with urothelial cancer. This chain joins TRBV5-4 and TRBJ1-1, with 9 bases identical to TRBD1. The specimen comprised PBMCs, sampled around atezolizumab (anti-PD-L1) treatment. The chain's CDR3 is CASSQGQGGTEAFF. CDR3 coding DNA: TGTGCCAGCAGCCAGGGACAGGGAGGCACTGAAGCTTTCTTT.